This T cell receptor beta chain is drawn from a study of blood T cell repertoires in COVID-19. In the study overall: Sites in the United States, Italy and Spain provided acute and convalescent COVID-19 samples.

This clone has at least ten counts. Trimming removed 6 bases from V and 5 bases from J; junction bases left unmatched: 13. The CDR3 spans 15 residues. The germline V gene has CDR1 MDHEN and CDR2 SYDVKM. Methods used by the authors: It was from reference gene primer amplification that nucleated cell counts were estimated. Libraries were prepared by immunoSEQ multiplex PCR; TCRdb keeps only in-frame clonotypes and omits some of them. The V and J calls and the clone size are those of that table, but D and trimming were determined from the DNA. The table records some 120,000 clones, around three quarters of them present only once.

This clonotype was sampled from a woman in her 70s with acute or convalescent COVID-19. The V and J genes are TRBV28 and TRBJ2-7; 7 bases agree with TRBD1. The source material was peripheral blood. The CDR3 is CASSRGVDRAHEQYF. CDR3 bases: TGTGCCAGCAGCCGAGGGGTCGACAGGGCCCACGAGCAGTACTTC.